One and the same sample provided the 13 T cell receptor beta chains below, sequenced in a study of blood T cell repertoires in COVID-19. The table came from immunoSEQ multiplex PCR; TCRdb's copy has only in-frame clones and leaves some out. Of under 450,000 clones listed, 70% to 90% are singletons. Sequenced input: peripheral blood. All receptors derive from a woman aged 55-69 years with COVID-19, enrolled during active disease.

The chain carries TRBV6-5 and TRBJ1-6; 9 bases map to TRBD1. CDR3 length equals 16 residues. Germline values: CDR1 MNHEY, CDR2 SVGAGI. Trimming at V came to 3 bases and at J to 7 bases, leaving 7 bases not matched to a gene. The CDR3 DNA is TGTGCCAGCAGTTATCTTGGGACAGGGAGGAATTCACCCCTCCACTTT. Its protein is CASSYLGTGRNSPLHF.

The gene calls are TRBV9 and TRBJ2-7, with D possibly being TRBD1 (6 bases). V lost 3 bases and J 5 bases, leaving 15 bases between the germline ends. Germline CDR1 is SGDLS and CDR2 is YYNGEE. The CDR3 spans 14 residues. The CDR3 spells CASSAGQTVDEQYF. CDR3 coding DNA: TGTGCCAGCAGCGCGGGACAAACGGTCGACGAGCAGTACTTC.

As for this clone: Its ends do not fully match the called genes, so a read error is possible. This sequence joins TRBV2 and TRBJ2-5, with D perhaps matching TRBD2 (5 bases). CDR1 and CDR2 from the germline V gene are SNHLY and FYNNEI. The CDR3 consists of 9 residues. CDR3 sequence: CASGGPSDF. CDR3 DNA sequence: TGTGCCAGCGGAGGACCATCAGACTTC. The full variable domain, in which reference TRBV2 and TRBJ2-5 provide the parts outside the CDR3, is EPEVTQTPSHQVTQMGQEVILRCVPISNHLYFYWYRQILGQKVEFLVSFYNNEISEKSEIFDDQFSVERPDGSNFTLKIRSTKLEDSAMYFCASGGPSDFGPGTRLLVL.

The chain uses TRBV18 and TRBJ2-6; 8 bases are a match to TRBD1. V shed 5 bases, J shed 2 bases, and the junction held 17 bases outside the gene matches. Germline values: CDR1 KGHSH, CDR2 LQKENI. This CDR3 region has 20 residues. The CDR3, as DNA: TGTGCCAGCTCATTTAGGGGGCGCAGGGGGCTATGGGCTGGGGCCAACGTCCTGACTTTC. Amino acids: CASSFRGRRGLWAGANVLTF.

This clone was seen only once. J is TRBJ2-2 and V is TRBV24-1; the D gene is possibly TRBD1 (6 bases). CDR1 is KGHDR, CDR2 SFDVKD, per germline. Between the trimmed V and J ends, which lost 10 bases and 1 base, there was a span of 12 bases. CDR3 length: 14 residues. The CDR3 reads CATPQGLNTGELFF. As DNA, the CDR3 is TGTGCCACGCCACAGGGATTGAACACCGGGGAGCTGTTTTTT.

This clone has a handful of counts. V gene TRBV7-8 combines with J gene TRBJ1-1, with a weak D call TRBD1 (5 bases). Germline lookup yields CDR1 SGHVS and CDR2 FQNEAQ. The CDR3 contains 16 residues. Between the trimmed V and J ends, which lost 5 bases and 5 bases, there was a span of 21 bases. This CDR3 is CASSPVGQAGWTEAFF. CDR3 coding DNA: TGTGCCAGCAGCCCTGTGGGGCAAGCGGGGTGGACTGAAGCTTTCTTT.

The chain joins TRBV5-1 to TRBJ1-2; D is unclear. Deletions cut 0 bases from V and 4 bases from J, with 7 bases between. The germline gives CDR1 SGHRS, CDR2 YFSETQ. CDR3 length equals 13 residues. In DNA, the CDR3 is TGCGCCAGCAGCTTGGTCGGCGGCTATGGCTACACCTTC. It codes for CASSLVGGYGYTF.

This CDR3 is CASRGTGGPFGETQYF. CDR3 sequence (DNA): TGTGCCAGCAGGGGGACAGGGGGCCCTTTCGGGGAGACCCAGTACTTC. V is TRBV2 and J is TRBJ2-5; 12 positions match TRBD1. This CDR3 contains 16 residues. Germline V gene data show CDR1 as SNHLY and CDR2 as FYNNEI. Unmatched junction bases numbered 10, after V lost 6 bases and J lost 5 bases.

The CDR3 here is CASTPGQGNGGSPLHF. Here the CDR3 DNA reads TGTGCCAGCACCCCAGGACAGGGGAACGGAGGATCACCCCTCCACTTT. This chain joins TRBV21-1 and TRBJ1-6; the D call TRBD1 from the table was never checked on the DNA. TRBV21-1 is annotated as a pseudogene. CDR3 size: 16 residues.

CDR3 nucleotides: TGTGCCAGCAGCTTAAGTGGCGGGGGGGCCTTCGACAATGAGCAGTTCTTC. This translates into CASSLSGGGAFDNEQFF. This rearrangement joins TRBV7-6 to TRBJ2-1; TRBD2 matches at 9 bases. The V segment lost 2 bases and the J segment 5 bases; nucleotides outside the gene matches: 10. The CDR3 covers 17 residues. Germline V gene sequence: CDR1 SGHVS, CDR2 FNYEAQ.

This rearrangement joins TRBV6-5 to TRBJ1-1; D possibly corresponds to TRBD1 (6 bases). V lost 6 bases and J lost 3, with 17 bases in between. There are 15 residues in the CDR3. Looked up from germline, CDR1 is MNHEY and CDR2 is SVGAGI. The CDR3 is CASRDRAGGDTEAFF. CDR3 nucleotide sequence: TGTGCCAGCAGAGACCGCGCGGGGGGCGACACTGAAGCTTTCTTT.

The chain uses TRBV29-1 and TRBJ1-4; possibly TRBD1 for D (6 bases). The CDR3 is 13 residues long. CDR1 is SQVTM and CDR2 is ANQGSEA in the germline V gene. The germline V and J ends were trimmed by 4 bases and 7 bases, with 13 bases remaining between them. CDR3 sequence reads: CSVVGAPGEKLFF. CDR3 sequence (DNA): TGCAGCGTTGTGGGGGCGCCGGGTGAAAAACTGTTTTTT.

The chain links TRBV3-1 (or the pseudogene TRBV3-2) to TRBJ2-7; D is unresolved. In germline, CDR1 is LGHDT, CDR2 YNNKEL (reference sequence). The V end lost 0 bases, the J end lost 0 bases, and 12 bases lay between the germline ends. The CDR3 spans 16 residues. CDR3 loop: CASSQDWAGSSYEQYF. The CDR3 DNA reads TGTGCCAGCAGCCAAGATTGGGCAGGAAGCTCCTACGAGCAGTACTTC.